The 14 T cell receptor beta chains below were found in one sample sequenced in a study of shared clonotypes between healthy human individuals. Sequencing was performed with immunoSEQ multiplex PCR; in TCRdb, only in-frame clones are kept and a portion is missing. This repertoire shows a few million clones, more than 80% found once; its top ten account for over 0.12%. Sequenced input: naive CD4+ T cells sorted from blood. Subset in this sample: CD45RA+ positively selected. These receptors were obtained from a man between 18 and 35 years old in good health.

The rearrangement links TRBV9 to TRBJ1-6; D not resolved. Germline CDR1 and CDR2: SGDLS and YYNGEE. The V gene lost 0 bases and the J gene lost 10 bases, with 8 bases spanning the gap. The CDR3 covers 13 residues. The CDR3 sequence: CASSVGERSPLHF. The CDR3 DNA reads TGTGCCAGCAGCGTAGGGGAACGATCACCCCTCCACTTT.

The chain combines TRBV19 with TRBJ1-6, with 10 bases identical to TRBD1. CDR3 size: 17 residues. Looked up from germline, CDR1 is LNHDA and CDR2 is SQIVND (reference sequence). V lost 3 bases to trimming and J lost 6 bases; unmatched junction nucleotides: 8. CDR3 bases: TGTGCCAGTAGTATTGGGGGACAGGGGTTCCCTAATTCACCCCTCCACTTT. Its translation: CASSIGGQGFPNSPLHF.

CDR3 sequence (DNA): TGTGCCAGCAGCCAACAGGGGGGGTTCTACGAGCAGTACTTC. This gives the protein CASSQQGGFYEQYF. The rearrangement links TRBV14 to TRBJ2-7, with D perhaps assigned TRBD1 or TRBD2 (7 bases each). The germline CDR1 and CDR2 sequences are SGHDN and FVKESK. With 2 bases removed from V and 3 bases from J, the gap between germline ends came to 11 bases. The length of the CDR3 is 14 residues.

In nucleotides, the CDR3 is TGTGCCAGCAGTTTTGGTTTGTTAGACTCCTATAATTCACCCCTCCACTTT. It is translated as CASSFGLLDSYNSPLHF. J is TRBJ1-6 and V is TRBV27; D gene unclear. Trimming cost V 3 bases and J 0 bases, with 12 bases left between them. The CDR3 has 17 amino acids. CDR1 and CDR2 (germline): MNHEY, SMNVEV (reference sequence).

The V call is TRBV7-2, the J call TRBJ1-2; D may be TRBD1 (6 bases). The germline V gene encodes CDR1 SGHTA and CDR2 FQGNSA. The CDR3 loop spans 15 amino acids. Trimming pared 4 bases from V and 2 bases from J, leaving 14 bases between. CDR3 nucleotide sequence: TGTGCCAGCAGCTACGGGATGGACAGAAACTATGGCTACACCTTC. Protein: CASSYGMDRNYGYTF.

The count of this clone is one. V is TRBV29-1 and J is TRBJ1-2; D unresolved. Trimming took 7 bases from V and 4 from J, leaving 19 bases between them. The CDR3 consists of 14 residues. From germline, CDR1 is SQVTM and CDR2 ANQGSEA. The CDR3 protein is CSAALAGRSYGYTF. Written as DNA, the CDR3 is TGCAGCGCCGCATTGGCCGGACGAAGCTATGGCTACACCTTC.

This chain connects TRBV6-1 to TRBJ1-2, with a possible D match to TRBD1 (6 bases). The V gene lost 5 bases and the J gene lost 6 bases, with 16 bases spanning the gap. This CDR3 has 14 residues. Germline lookup yields CDR1 MNHNS and CDR2 SASEGT. In nucleotides, the CDR3 is TGTGCCAGCAGTCCACAGGGTCCCCCCCATGGCTACACCTTC. This gives the protein CASSPQGPPHGYTF.

The V call is TRBV7-9, the J call TRBJ2-4, with 7 bases matching TRBD1. CDR1 and CDR2 from the germline V gene are SEHNR and FQNEAQ (reference sequence). The CDR3 spans 16 residues. Germline trimming cut 5 bases from V and 3 bases from J; bases unmatched to any gene: 10. As DNA, the CDR3 is TGTGCCAGCAGCAGACAGGGTTGGGAAGTCAAAAACATTCAGTACTTC. Translating gives CASSRQGWEVKNIQYF.

Regarding this clone: Distinct nucleotide sequences in the sample also encode this CDR3. V is TRBV6-1 and J is TRBJ2-7; D gene unclear. The CDR3 runs 11 residues. The germline CDR1 and CDR2 sequences are MNHNS and SASEGT. The ends were cut back, 5 bases at V and 5 bases at J, with 7 bases in the middle. CDR3 DNA: TGTGCCAGCAGTCCCGTCAACGAGCAGTACTTC. Its protein is CASSPVNEQYF.

Concerning this clone itself: Other nucleotide sequences from this sample produce the same CDR3. The chain recombines TRBV27 with TRBJ1-1, with TRBD1 matching over 7 bases. Germline lookup yields CDR1 MNHEY and CDR2 SMNVEV (reference sequence). The ends lost 8 bases at V and 1 base at J; junction bases unmatched: 4. This CDR3 is 13 amino acids long. The CDR3 here is CASSHRGNTEAFF. The CDR3 coding sequence is TGTGCCAGCTCCCACAGGGGGAACACTGAAGCTTTCTTT.

A single count supports this clone. V usage is TRBV2 and J usage is TRBJ2-6, with D unclear. Looked up from germline, CDR1 is SNHLY and CDR2 is FYNNEI. Trimming cost V 8 bases and J 0 bases, with 8 bases left between them. This CDR3 comprises 14 residues. CDR3 amino acids: CASERISGANVLTF. CDR3 coding DNA: TGTGCCAGCGAGAGGATCTCTGGGGCCAACGTCCTGACTTTC.

The chain couples TRBV5-1 to TRBJ2-5, with 7 bases matching TRBD1. CDR1 and CDR2 (germline): SGHRS, YFSETQ. The CDR3 contains 16 residues. Trimming removed 6 bases from V and 0 bases from J; junction bases left unmatched: 11. CDR3 DNA sequence: TGCGCCAGCATGGGGCCGGGACAGCTGTACCAAGAGACCCAGTACTTC. Translated, it gives CASMGPGQLYQETQYF.

The chain couples TRBV6-5 to TRBJ1-6; possibly TRBD1 for D (5 bases). Germline CDR1 reads MNHEY; CDR2 reads SVGAGI. The germline V and J ends were trimmed by 2 bases and 7 bases, with 12 bases remaining between them. The CDR3 loop spans 15 amino acids. Written as DNA, the CDR3 is TGTGCCAGCAGTTACGCCGGGACTCCCAATTCACCCCTCCACTTT. Translated, it gives CASSYAGTPNSPLHF.

This clone came up once. The chain recombines TRBV10-3 with TRBJ1-4; maybe TRBD1 (5 bases). Germline CDR1 ENHRY, CDR2 SYGVKD. Deletions cut 6 bases from V and 6 bases from J, with 14 bases between. This CDR3 is 14 amino acids long. CDR3 in amino acids: CAISRDSSYEKLFF. The CDR3 DNA follows: TGTGCCATCAGCCGGGACTCCTCGTATGAAAAACTGTTTTTT.